These T cell receptor beta chains were read from a single sample in a study of T cell repertoires in cytomegalovirus infection. No cognate antigen is known for these TCRs. TCRdb used MiXCR to reprocess the reads, holding one entry per CDR3 protein. The sample records 750,000 to 950,000 distinct CDR3 sequences, under 35% being singletons. This sample comprised cultured CD8+ T cells from PBMCs, obtained from culture after CMV antigen stimulation. The receptors come from a human donor in good health (CMV status not recorded). Some clones in this sample may be carry-over from other donors' samples. CDR3s include the opening cysteine and the closing phenylalanine or tryptophan. Size is omitted from some rows. Given values are once, few, many or a class for expanded clones.

abundance,j_gene,v_gene,CDR3aa
.,TRBJ2-1,TRBV11-3,CASSESSGGDYNEQFF
few,TRBJ2-2,TRBV7-9,CASTEGPKGNTGELFF
.,TRBJ1-2,TRBV28,CASSSGTPYGYTF
few,TRBJ2-2,TRBV13,CASSDLGRATYTGELFF
.,TRBJ2-2,TRBV6-5,CASSYYGNPGELFF
.,TRBJ2-1,TRBV29-1,CSVYSQFNEQFF
few,TRBJ2-1,TRBV19,CASSTFGRPNEQFF
.,TRBJ1-1,TRBV7-6,CASSLFALNTEAFF
.,TRBJ2-5,TRBV7-6,CASSPRERTQYF
.,TRBJ2-1,TRBV6-6,CASSYSRAGAYNEQFF
.,TRBJ2-2,TRBV7-9,CASSLVGARTGELFF
few,TRBJ1-5,TRBV6-6,CASSLEDRQQPQHF
few,TRBJ1-2,TRBV7-6,CASSLALLDYNYGYTF
.,TRBJ2-2,TRBV11-3,CASSSLAGGPRDTGELFF
.,TRBJ1-2,TRBV4-1,CASSQEGVVGYTF
.,TRBJ2-1,TRBV7-9,CASSLDSSNSEQFF
.,TRBJ2-5,TRBV27,CASSLRTNWETQYF
many,TRBJ1-5,TRBV19,CASSIRGRSDQPQHF
.,TRBJ2-7,TRBV4-1,CASSQDSVPSYEQYF
few,TRBJ1-1,TRBV12-3/TRBV12-4,CASIISMSPEAFF
many,TRBJ1-6,TRBV7-8,CASSVRDGYNSPLHF
.,TRBJ1-1,TRBV2,CATQIEGLEAFF
.,TRBJ2-7,TRBV6-5,CASSYSIMGPRYEQYF
.,TRBJ2-7,TRBV5-1,CASSPSGGTHEQYF
.,TRBJ2-7,TRBV19,CASSMVGTGSSYEQYF
.,TRBJ2-3,TRBV6-5,CASSSKRGVTDTQYF
once,TRBJ2-7,TRBV14,CASSQFLNKLNEQYF
.,TRBJ1-2,TRBV19,CASRPRDTYGYTF
.,TRBJ1-5,TRBV4-3,CASSQESSTYSNQPQHF
.,TRBJ1-6,TRBV27,CASSVWGSPLHF
.,TRBJ2-3,TRBV7-9,CASSLPAGALDTSTDTQYF
many,TRBJ2-3,TRBV7-2,CASSPQTITDTQYF
.,TRBJ1-2,TRBV5-8,CASSFQKGGYTF
.,TRBJ1-2,TRBV7-6,CASRITGTVNPYGYTF
.,TRBJ1-2,TRBV12-5,CASGLQDRAYGYTF
.,TRBJ2-5,TRBV18,CASSGYEETQYF
few,TRBJ2-2,TRBV12-3/TRBV12-4,CASRTGVTGELFF
.,TRBJ1-1,TRBV11-2,CASKAGTKNTEAFF
once,TRBJ2-5,TRBV5-1,CASSLGARRRLQETQYF
once,TRBJ2-1,TRBV14,CASSQVGSGRGEQFF
.,TRBJ1-5,TRBV28,CASSGAFRDSGINQPQHF
few,TRBJ1-1,TRBV4-3,CASSQSPVGTGFAEAFF
few,TRBJ1-3,TRBV4-1,CASSQGGYFGNTIYF
few,TRBJ2-1,TRBV4-1,CASSQLSSGGLSSYNEQFF
.,TRBJ2-2,TRBV7-2,CASSWDRETPNTGELFF
.,TRBJ1-1,TRBV29-1,CSAQGGLNTEAFF
.,TRBJ1-2,TRBV13,CASSLGRWSTMAYGPF
.,TRBJ2-5,TRBV7-9,CTSSPQSQETQYF
.,TRBJ2-5,TRBV7-2,CASSPLGTETQYF
.,TRBJ2-7,TRBV7-9,CASSGGPSSSYEQYF